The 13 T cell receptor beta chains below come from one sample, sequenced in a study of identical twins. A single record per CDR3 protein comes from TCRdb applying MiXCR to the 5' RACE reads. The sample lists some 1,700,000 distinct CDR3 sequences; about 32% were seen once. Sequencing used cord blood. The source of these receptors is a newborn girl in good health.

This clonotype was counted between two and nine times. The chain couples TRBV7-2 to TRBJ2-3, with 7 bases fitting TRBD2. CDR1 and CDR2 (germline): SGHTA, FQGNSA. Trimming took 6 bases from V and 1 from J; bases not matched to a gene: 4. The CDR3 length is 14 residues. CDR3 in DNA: TGTGCCAGCAGGATAGGACTAGGCACAGATACGCAGTATTTT. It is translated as CASRIGLGTDTQYF.

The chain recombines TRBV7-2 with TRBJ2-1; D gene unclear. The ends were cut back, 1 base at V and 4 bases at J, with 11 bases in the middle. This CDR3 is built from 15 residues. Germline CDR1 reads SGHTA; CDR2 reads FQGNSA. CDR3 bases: TGTGCCAGCAGCTTAGTAGTGTTCCTTTACAATGAGCAGTTCTTC. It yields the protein CASSLVVFLYNEQFF.

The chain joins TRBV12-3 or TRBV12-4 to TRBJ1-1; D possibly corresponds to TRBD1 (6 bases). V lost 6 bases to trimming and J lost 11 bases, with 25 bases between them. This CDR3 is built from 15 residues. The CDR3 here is CASSRGTGNQVSAFF. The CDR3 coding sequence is TGTGCCAGCAGCCGGGGAACAGGGAACCAAGTTTCGGCTTTCTTT.

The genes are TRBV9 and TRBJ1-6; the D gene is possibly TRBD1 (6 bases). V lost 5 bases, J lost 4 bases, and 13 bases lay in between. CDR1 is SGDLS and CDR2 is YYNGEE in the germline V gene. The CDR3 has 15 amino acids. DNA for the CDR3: TGTGCCAGCAGTTCCCGGCAGGGGTATAATTCACCCCTCCACTTT. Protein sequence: CASSSRQGYNSPLHF.

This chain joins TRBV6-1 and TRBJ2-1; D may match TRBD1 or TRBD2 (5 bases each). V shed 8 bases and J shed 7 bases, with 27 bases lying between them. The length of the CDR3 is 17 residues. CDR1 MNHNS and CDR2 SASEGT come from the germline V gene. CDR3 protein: CASSKVRGPSGVNEQFF. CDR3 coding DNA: TGTGCCAGCTCCAAGGTCCGGGGCCCCTCCGGAGTGAATGAGCAGTTCTTC.

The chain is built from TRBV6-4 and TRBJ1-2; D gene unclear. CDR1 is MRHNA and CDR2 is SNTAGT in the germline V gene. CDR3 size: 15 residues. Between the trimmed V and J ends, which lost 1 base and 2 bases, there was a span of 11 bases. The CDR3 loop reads CASSDFKTKNYGYTF. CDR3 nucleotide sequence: TGTGCCAGCAGTGACTTTAAGACAAAAAACTATGGCTACACCTTC.

The CDR3 loop is CASSSPGQSGELFF. The CDR3 nucleotides are TGTGCCAGCAGTTCCCCGGGACAGAGCGGGGAGCTGTTTTTT. The chain uses TRBV28 and TRBJ2-2; 7 positions match TRBD1. The ends lost 4 bases at V and 7 bases at J; junction bases unmatched: 6. This CDR3 is 14 amino acids long. CDR1 MDHEN and CDR2 SYDVKM come from the germline V gene. Using reference TRBV28 and TRBJ2-2 for the parts outside the CDR3, the full variable domain is DVKVTQSSRYLVKRTGEKVFLECVQDMDHENMFWYRQDPGLGLRLIYFSYDVKMKEKGDIPEGYSVSREKKERFSLILESASTNQTSMYLCASSSPGQSGELFFGEGSRLTVL.

This chain's CDR3 is CASSVGASQETQYF. The CDR3 nucleotides read TGTGCCAGCAGCGTAGGGGCTAGCCAAGAGACCCAGTACTTC. The rearrangement uses TRBV9 and TRBJ2-5; D ambiguous. Trimming removed 0 bases from V and 1 base from J, with 7 bases in between. Germline-derived CDR1 and CDR2 are SGDLS and YYNGEE. This CDR3 region has 14 residues.

CDR3 in DNA: TGCGCCAGCAGTGAGGGGATGAATGGCTACACCTTC. This gives the protein CASSEGMNGYTF. The chain couples TRBV10-2 to TRBJ1-2; unclear D gene. Germline CDR1 reads WSHSY; CDR2 reads SAAADI. V was trimmed by 2 bases and J by 6 bases, leaving 7 bases between them. This CDR3 is built from 12 residues.

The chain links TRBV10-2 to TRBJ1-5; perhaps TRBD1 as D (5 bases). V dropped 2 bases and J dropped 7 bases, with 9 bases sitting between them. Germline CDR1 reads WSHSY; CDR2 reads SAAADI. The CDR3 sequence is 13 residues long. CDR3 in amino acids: CASSEDSSQPQHF. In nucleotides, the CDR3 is TGCGCCAGCAGTGAGGACAGTTCACAGCCCCAGCATTTT.

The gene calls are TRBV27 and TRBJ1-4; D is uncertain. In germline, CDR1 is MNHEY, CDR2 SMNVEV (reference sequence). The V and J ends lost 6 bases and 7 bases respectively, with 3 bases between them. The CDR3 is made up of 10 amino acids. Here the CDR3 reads CASRPEKLFF. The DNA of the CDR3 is TGTGCCAGCAGACCTGAAAAACTGTTTTTT.

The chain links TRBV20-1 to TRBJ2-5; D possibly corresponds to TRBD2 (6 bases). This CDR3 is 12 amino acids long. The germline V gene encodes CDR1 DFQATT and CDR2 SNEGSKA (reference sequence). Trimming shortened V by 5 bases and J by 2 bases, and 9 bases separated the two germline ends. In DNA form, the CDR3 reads TGCAGTGCTCCGGGACTTCAAGAGACCCAGTACTTC. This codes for CSAPGLQETQYF.

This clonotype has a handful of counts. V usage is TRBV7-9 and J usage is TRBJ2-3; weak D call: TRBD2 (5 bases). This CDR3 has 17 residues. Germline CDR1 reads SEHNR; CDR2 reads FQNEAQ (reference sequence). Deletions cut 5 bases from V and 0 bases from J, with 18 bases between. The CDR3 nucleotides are TGTGCCAGCAGCCCTGCCCTCATGAGGGAAAGCACAGATACGCAGTATTTT. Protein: CASSPALMRESTDTQYF.